A selection of T cell receptor beta chains follows, all from one sample in a study of blood T cells in healthy people across ages. MiXCR was run by TCRdb on the 5' RACE reads, yielding one entry per CDR3 protein. The sample has some 800,000 distinct CDR3 sequences; under 45% are singletons. Sequencing was carried out using blood. The receptor source for this set is a man aged 60 to 75 in good health. Each CDR3 is given without its conserved first and last residue. Each record gives: V gene, CDR3 protein.

v_gene: TRBV2; CDR3aa: ASSRRTGQSADTRY
v_gene: TRBV20-1; CDR3aa: SAKRTLATNEKLF
v_gene: TRBV4-3; CDR3aa: ASSHTRGKGSYNSPLH
v_gene: TRBV20-1; CDR3aa: SARGMNYGYT
v_gene: TRBV7-2; CDR3aa: ASRIRTTNEKLF
v_gene: TRBV5-6; CDR3aa: ATSERGVVSGADVLT
v_gene: TRBV7-2; CDR3aa: ASSLNTGGTDTQY
v_gene: TRBV27; CDR3aa: ASRITGALEAF
v_gene: TRBV28; CDR3aa: ATSPSEAF
v_gene: TRBV10-2; CDR3aa: ASAQAIHNYGYT
v_gene: TRBV2; CDR3aa: ASRAEASGGYGYT
v_gene: TRBV7-2; CDR3aa: ASSLDGGRDTEAF
v_gene: TRBV20-1; CDR3aa: SAENQGLDTQY
v_gene: TRBV5-5; CDR3aa: ASSDRQEYGYT
v_gene: TRBV29-1; CDR3aa: SLRASVGNEQF
v_gene: TRBV14; CDR3aa: ASIPTTTRGEQY
v_gene: TRBV9; CDR3aa: ASSVSTNEKLF
v_gene: TRBV6-1; CDR3aa: ASRRLLDSSYEQY
v_gene: TRBV29-1; CDR3aa: SVYFGLAGDGWTDTQY
v_gene: TRBV30; CDR3aa: AWTLISGGAYNEQY
v_gene: TRBV5-1; CDR3aa: ASSDRTGVNTEAF
v_gene: TRBV7-8; CDR3aa: ASSSPGTGVWQPQH
v_gene: TRBV4-1; CDR3aa: ASGTGDLNYGYT
v_gene: TRBV29-1; CDR3aa: SCGGEDVTDTQY
v_gene: TRBV27; CDR3aa: ASSRRQGLNEKLF
v_gene: TRBV7-8; CDR3aa: ASSLVRAEAF
v_gene: TRBV28; CDR3aa: ASSPVYSSYEQY
v_gene: TRBV7-2; CDR3aa: ASSFQGGQSKNIQY
v_gene: TRBV5-1; CDR3aa: ASSLEALYGYT
v_gene: TRBV29-1; CDR3aa: SVGGRGNTEAF
v_gene: TRBV27; CDR3aa: ASSGSGISYEQY
v_gene: TRBV3-1; CDR3aa: ASSQEIASGGIQY
v_gene: TRBV4-1; CDR3aa: ASSQATGGAYNEQF
v_gene: TRBV6-1; CDR3aa: ATRLANQDTQY
v_gene: TRBV12-3/TRBV12-4; CDR3aa: ASTVLADQPQH
v_gene: TRBV3-1; CDR3aa: ASSQGGGNTIY
v_gene: TRBV10-3; CDR3aa: AISDRKELDEQF
v_gene: TRBV28; CDR3aa: ASSFPTWQGHNEQY
v_gene: TRBV10-3; CDR3aa: AISESGRSYEQY
v_gene: TRBV29-1; CDR3aa: SVVGPLGAF
v_gene: TRBV20-1; CDR3aa: SAGTSGGQNNEQF
v_gene: TRBV5-1; CDR3aa: ASSRPGGRQEGGF